The present T cell receptor beta chain was sequenced within a study of cytomegalovirus exposure and HLA in healthy donors. Looking at the study overall: Earlier, some 180 million T cells were analyzed, and fewer than 120 million unique TCR beta sequences were found among them.

Overall study results and limits: In a later analysis, productive TCRs from donors in an Asian-associated ancestry cluster reportedly carried fewer N-insertions than the cohort mean. Per a prior analysis, the majority of TCR beta V segments were productive roughly 87% or roughly 30% of the time. The study listed some 160 cytomegalovirus-associated TCR beta chains.

On this clone: What it recognizes is unknown.

Germline V lookup: CDR1 SGHNT, CDR2 YYREEE (reference sequence). With 2 bases clipped from V and 3 bases from J, the junction kept 4 bases outside the gene matches. The CDR3 consists of 16 residues. A multiplex PCR was run with 60 Vbeta primers and 13 Jbeta primers. Profiled with immunoSEQ multiplex PCR; TCRdb holds only in-frame clones, not every one. The sample has 100,000 to 150,000 clones, 74% seen once. The receptor was derived from a male donor in good health and CMV-seronegative. The sample taken for sequencing was PBMCs. The gene calls are TRBV5-4 and TRBJ2-7; the match to TRBD2 covers 14 bases. The DNA for the CDR3 is TGTGCCAGCAGCTTTGGGACTAGCGGGAGTTACTACGAGCAGTACTTC. Translated, it gives CASSFGTSGSYYEQYF.